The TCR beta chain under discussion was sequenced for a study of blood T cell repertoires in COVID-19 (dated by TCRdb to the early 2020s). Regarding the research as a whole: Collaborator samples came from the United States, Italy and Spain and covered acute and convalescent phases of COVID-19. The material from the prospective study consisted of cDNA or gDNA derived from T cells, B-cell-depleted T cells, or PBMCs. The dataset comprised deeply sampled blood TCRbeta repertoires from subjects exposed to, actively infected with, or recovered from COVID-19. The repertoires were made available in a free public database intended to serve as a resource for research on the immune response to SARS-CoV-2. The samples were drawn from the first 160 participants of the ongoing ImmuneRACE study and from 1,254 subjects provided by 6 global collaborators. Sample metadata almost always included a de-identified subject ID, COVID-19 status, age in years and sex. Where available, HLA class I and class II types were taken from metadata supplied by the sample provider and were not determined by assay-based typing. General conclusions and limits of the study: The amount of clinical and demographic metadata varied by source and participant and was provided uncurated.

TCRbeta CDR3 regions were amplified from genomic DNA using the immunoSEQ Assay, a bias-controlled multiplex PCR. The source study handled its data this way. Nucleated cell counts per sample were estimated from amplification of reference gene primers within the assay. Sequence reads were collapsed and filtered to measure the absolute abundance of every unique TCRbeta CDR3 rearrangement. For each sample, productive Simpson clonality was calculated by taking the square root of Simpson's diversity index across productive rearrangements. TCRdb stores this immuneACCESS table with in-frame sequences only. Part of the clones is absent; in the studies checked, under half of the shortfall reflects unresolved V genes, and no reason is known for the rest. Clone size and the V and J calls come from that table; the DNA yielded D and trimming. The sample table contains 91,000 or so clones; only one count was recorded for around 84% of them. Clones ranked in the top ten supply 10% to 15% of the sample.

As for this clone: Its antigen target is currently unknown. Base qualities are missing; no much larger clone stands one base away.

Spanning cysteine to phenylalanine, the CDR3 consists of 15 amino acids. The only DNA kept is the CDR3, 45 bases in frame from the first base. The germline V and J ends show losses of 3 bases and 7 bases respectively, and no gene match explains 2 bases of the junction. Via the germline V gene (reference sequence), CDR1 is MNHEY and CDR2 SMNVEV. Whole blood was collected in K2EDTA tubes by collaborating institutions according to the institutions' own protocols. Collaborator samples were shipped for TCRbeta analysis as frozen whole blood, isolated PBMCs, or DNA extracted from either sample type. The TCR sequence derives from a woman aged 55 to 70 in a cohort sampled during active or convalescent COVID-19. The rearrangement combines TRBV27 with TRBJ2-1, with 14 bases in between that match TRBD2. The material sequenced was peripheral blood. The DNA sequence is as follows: TGTGCCAGCAGTTTCGGGACTAGCGGGAGTAATGAGCAGTTCTTC. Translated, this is CASSFGTSGSNEQFF.